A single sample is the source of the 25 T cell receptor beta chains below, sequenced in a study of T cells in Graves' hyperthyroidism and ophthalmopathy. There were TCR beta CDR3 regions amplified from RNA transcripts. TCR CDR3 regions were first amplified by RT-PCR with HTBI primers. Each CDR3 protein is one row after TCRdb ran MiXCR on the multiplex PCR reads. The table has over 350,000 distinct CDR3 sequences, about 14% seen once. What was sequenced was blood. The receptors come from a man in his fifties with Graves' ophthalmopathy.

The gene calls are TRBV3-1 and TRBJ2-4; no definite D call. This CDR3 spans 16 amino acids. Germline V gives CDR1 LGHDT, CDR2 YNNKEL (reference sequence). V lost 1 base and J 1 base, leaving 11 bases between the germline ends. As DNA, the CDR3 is TGTGCCAGCAGCCAAGCGAGGATTGGGGCCAAAAACATTCAGTACTTC. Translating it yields CASSQARIGAKNIQYF.

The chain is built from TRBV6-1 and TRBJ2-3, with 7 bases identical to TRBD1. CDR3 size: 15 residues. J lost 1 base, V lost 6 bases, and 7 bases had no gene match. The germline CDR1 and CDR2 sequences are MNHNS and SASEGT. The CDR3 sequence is CASSSRDSGTDTQYF. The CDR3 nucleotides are TGTGCCAGCAGCAGCCGGGACAGCGGCACAGATACGCAGTATTTT.

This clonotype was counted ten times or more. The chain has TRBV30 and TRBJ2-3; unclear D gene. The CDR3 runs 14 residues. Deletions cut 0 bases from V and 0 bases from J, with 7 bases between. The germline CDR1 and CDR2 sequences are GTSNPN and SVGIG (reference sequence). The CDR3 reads CAWSVAASTDTQYF. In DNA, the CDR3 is TGTGCCTGGAGTGTTGCGGCTAGCACAGATACGCAGTATTTT.

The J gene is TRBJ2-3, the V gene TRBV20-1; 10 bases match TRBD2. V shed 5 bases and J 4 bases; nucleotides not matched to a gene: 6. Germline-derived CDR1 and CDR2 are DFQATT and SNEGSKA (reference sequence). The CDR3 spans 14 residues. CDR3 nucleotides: TGCAGTGCTTTTAGCGGGAGGAGCGCAGATACGCAGTATTTT. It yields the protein CSAFSGRSADTQYF.

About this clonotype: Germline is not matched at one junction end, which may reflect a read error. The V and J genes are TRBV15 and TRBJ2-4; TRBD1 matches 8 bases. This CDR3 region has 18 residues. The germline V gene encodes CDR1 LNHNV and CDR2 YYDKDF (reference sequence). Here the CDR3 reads CATTRFVDRVRAKNIQYF. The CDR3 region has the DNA TGTGCCACCACCAGATTTGTGGACAGGGTTCGAGCCAAAAACATTCAGTACTTC. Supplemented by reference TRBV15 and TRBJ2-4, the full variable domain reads DAMVIQNPRYQVTQFGKPVTLSCSQTLNHNVMYWYQQKSSQAPKLLFHYYDKDFNNEADTPDNFQSRRPNTSFCFLDIRSPGLGDTAMYLCATTRFVDRVRAKNIQYFGAGTRLSVL.

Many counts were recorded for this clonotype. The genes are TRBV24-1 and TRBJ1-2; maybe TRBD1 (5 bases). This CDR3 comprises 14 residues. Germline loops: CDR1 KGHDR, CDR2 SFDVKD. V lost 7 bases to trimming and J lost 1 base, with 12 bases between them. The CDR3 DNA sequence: TGTGCCACCAGGACCCGGGGGGATAACTATGGCTACACCTTC. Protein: CATRTRGDNYGYTF.

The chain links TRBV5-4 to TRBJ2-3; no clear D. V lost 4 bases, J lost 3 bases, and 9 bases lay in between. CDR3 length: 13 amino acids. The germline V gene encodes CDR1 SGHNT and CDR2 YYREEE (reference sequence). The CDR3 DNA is TGTGCCAGCAGCACCGGTTGGACAGATACGCAGTATTTT. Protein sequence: CASSTGWTDTQYF. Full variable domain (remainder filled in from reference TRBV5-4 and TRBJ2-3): ETGVTQSPTHLIKTRGQQVTLRCSSQSGHNTVSWYQQALGQGPQFIFQYYREEENGRGNFPPRFSGLQFPNYSSELNVNALELDDSALYLCASSTGWTDTQYFGPGTRLTVL.

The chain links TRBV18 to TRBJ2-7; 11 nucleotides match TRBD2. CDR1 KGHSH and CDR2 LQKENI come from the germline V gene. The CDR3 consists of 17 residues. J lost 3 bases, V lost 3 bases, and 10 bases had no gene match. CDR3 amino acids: CASSPTPTSGSNYEQYF. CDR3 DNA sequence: TGTGCCAGCTCACCGACCCCTACTAGCGGGAGTAACTACGAGCAGTACTTC.

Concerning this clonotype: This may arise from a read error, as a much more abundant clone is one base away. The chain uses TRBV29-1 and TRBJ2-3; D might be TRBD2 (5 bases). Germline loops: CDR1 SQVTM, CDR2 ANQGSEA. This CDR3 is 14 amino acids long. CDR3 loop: CSVGLSSGSETQYF. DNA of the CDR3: TGCAGCGTTGGGTTGTCCAGCGGTTCAGAGACGCAGTATTTT.

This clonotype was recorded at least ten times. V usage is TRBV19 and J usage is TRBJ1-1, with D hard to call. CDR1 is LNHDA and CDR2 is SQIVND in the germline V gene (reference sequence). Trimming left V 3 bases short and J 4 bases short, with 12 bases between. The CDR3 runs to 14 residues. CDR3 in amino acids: CASSILNGGTEAFF. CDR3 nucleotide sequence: TGTGCCAGTAGTATTCTCAACGGAGGCACTGAAGCTTTCTTT. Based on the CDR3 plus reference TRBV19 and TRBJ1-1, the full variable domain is DGGITQSPKYLFRKEGQNVTLSCEQNLNHDAMYWYRQDPGQGLRLIYYSQIVNDFQKGDIAEGYSVSREKKESFPLTVTSAQKNPTAFYLCASSILNGGTEAFFGQGTRLTVV.

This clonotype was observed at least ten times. CDR3 in amino acids: CSASKQGIGYEQYF. CDR3 coding DNA: TGCAGTGCTAGTAAACAGGGAATAGGCTACGAGCAGTACTTC. The chain joins TRBV20-1 to TRBJ2-7, with D maybe TRBD1 (6 bases). This CDR3 contains 14 residues. V lost 3 bases and J lost 3, with 15 bases in between. CDR1 DFQATT and CDR2 SNEGSKA come from the germline V gene (reference sequence).

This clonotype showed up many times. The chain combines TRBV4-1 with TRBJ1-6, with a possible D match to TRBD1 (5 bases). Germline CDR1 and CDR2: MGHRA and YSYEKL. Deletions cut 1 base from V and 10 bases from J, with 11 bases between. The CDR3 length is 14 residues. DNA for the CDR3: TGCGCCAGCAGCCAAGTTGGGGGTATGTCACCCCTCCACTTT. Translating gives CASSQVGGMSPLHF.

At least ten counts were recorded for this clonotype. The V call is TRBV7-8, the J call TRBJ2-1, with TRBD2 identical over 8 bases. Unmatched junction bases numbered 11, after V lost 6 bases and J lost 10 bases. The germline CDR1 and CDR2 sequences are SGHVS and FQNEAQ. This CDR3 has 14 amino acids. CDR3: CASRPGTRVREQFF. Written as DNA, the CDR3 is TGTGCCAGCAGACCCGGGACTAGGGTAAGGGAGCAGTTCTTC.

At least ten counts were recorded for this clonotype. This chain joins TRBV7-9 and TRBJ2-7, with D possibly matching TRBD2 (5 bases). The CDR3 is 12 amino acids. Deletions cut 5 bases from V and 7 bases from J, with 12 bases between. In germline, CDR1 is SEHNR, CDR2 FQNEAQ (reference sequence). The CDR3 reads CASSPGLGEQYF. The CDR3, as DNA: TGTGCCAGCAGCCCTGGACTGGGGGAGCAGTACTTC.

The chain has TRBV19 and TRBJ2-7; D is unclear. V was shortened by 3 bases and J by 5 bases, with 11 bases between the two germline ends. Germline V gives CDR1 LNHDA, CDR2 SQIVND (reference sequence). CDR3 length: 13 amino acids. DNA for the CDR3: TGTGCCAGTAGTATTTCTCTAGAGGACGAGCAGTACTTC. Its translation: CASSISLEDEQYF.

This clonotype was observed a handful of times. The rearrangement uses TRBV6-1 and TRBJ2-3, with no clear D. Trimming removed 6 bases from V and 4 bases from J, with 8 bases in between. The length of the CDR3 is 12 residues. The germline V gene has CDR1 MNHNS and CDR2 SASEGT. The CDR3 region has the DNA TGTGCCAGCAGGGCCTCATCAGATACGCAGTATTTT. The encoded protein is CASRASSDTQYF.

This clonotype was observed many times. The CDR3: CSAPDSSNEQFF. The CDR3 DNA is TGCAGTGCTCCGGACAGCTCCAATGAGCAGTTCTTC. This rearrangement joins TRBV20-1 to TRBJ2-1; tentative D call: TRBD1 (6 bases). The CDR3 loop spans 12 amino acids. Trimming left V 5 bases short and J 6 bases short, with 11 bases between. Per germline, CDR1 DFQATT and CDR2 SNEGSKA (reference sequence).

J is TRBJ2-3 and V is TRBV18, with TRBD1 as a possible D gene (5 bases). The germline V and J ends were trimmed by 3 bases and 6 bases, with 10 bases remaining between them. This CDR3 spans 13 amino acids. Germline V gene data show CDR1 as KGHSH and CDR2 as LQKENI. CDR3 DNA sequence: TGTGCCAGCTCACCGGGGCGCGATGATACGCAGTATTTT. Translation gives CASSPGRDDTQYF.

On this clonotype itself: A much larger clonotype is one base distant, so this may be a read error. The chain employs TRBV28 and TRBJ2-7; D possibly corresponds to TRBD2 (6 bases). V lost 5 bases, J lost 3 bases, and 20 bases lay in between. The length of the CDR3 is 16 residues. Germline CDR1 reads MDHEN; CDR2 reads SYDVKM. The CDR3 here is CASSHRLVVIGYEQYF. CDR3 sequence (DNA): TGTGCCAGCAGTCACCGACTAGTCGTCATTGGCTACGAGCAGTACTTC. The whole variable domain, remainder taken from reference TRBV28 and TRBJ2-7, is DVKVTQSSRYLVKRTGEKVFLECVQDMDHENMFWYRQDPGLGLRLIYFSYDVKMKEKGDIPEGYSVSREKKERFSLILESASTNQTSMYLCASSHRLVVIGYEQYFGPGTRLTVT.

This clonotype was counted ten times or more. The CDR3 region has the DNA TGTGCCAGTAGTGTCCTCGGATCTTGGGCAGATACGCAGTATTTT. Translation gives CASSVLGSWADTQYF. The gene calls are TRBV19 and TRBJ2-3; no definite D call. Germline V gene data show CDR1 as LNHDA and CDR2 as SQIVND (reference sequence). Trimming took off 5 bases at V and 4 bases at J, with 16 bases between the two ends. CDR3 size: 15 residues.

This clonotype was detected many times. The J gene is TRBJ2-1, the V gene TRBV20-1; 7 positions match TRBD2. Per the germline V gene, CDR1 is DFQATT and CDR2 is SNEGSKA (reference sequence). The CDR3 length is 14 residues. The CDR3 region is CTTGGGSSYNEQFF. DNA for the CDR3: TGCACCACCGGCGGGGGAAGCTCCTACAATGAGCAGTTCTTC.

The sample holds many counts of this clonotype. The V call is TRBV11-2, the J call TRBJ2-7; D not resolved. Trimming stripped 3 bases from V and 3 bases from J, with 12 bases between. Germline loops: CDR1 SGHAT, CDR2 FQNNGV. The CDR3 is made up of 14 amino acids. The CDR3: CASSFGQAVYEQYF. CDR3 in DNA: TGTGCCAGCAGCTTCGGTCAGGCCGTCTACGAGCAGTACTTC.

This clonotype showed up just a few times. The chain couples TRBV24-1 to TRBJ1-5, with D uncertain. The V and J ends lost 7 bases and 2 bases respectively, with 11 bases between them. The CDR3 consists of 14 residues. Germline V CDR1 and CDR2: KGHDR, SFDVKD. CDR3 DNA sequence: TGTGCCACCAGGGCAGGTTGGGGCAATCAGCCCCAGCATTTT. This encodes CATRAGWGNQPQHF.

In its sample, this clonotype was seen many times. DNA of the CDR3: TGTGCCAGCAGCCCCCTACGGGAGGGGGAAGAGACCCAGTACTTC. Protein: CASSPLREGEETQYF. The chain links TRBV28 to TRBJ2-5, with 8 nucleotides matching TRBD2. The CDR3 runs 15 residues. CDR1 is MDHEN, CDR2 SYDVKM, per germline. V dropped 6 bases and J dropped 3; count of bases not matched to a gene: 9.

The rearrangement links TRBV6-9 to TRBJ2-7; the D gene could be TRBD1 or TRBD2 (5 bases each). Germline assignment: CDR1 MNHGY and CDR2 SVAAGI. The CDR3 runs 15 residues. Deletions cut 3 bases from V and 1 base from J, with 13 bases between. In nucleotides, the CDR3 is TGTGCCAGCAGTTACTGGGGGAGCTTGTCCTACGAGCAGTACTTC. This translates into CASSYWGSLSYEQYF.